Listed below are T cell receptor beta chains from one sample, sequenced in a study of glioma-infiltrating T cells after dendritic cell vaccination. Assay: immunoSEQ multiplex PCR; the TCRdb copy retains only in-frame clones and omits some. Of tens of thousands of clones in the sample, approximately 83% were seen once. This specimen consisted of blood, obtained before dendritic cell vaccination. These receptors all come from a human donor with glioblastoma. The CDR3 runs from the conserved cysteine through the conserved F or W. The order of the fields is J gene, V gene, D gene, clone size, CDR3 protein, CDR3 DNA. D genes are given only for firm matches. Some rows mark clone size as missing; the rest say once, few, many or name a class of expanded clone.

J gene: TRBJ2-2; V gene: TRBV20-1; D gene: -; clone size: -; CDR3 protein: CSAKLPGELFF; CDR3 DNA: TGCAGTGCAAAACTACCCGGGGAGCTGTTTTTT
J gene: TRBJ2-1; V gene: TRBV10-3; D gene: -; clone size: -; CDR3 protein: CAISEKRSYNEQFF; CDR3 DNA: TGTGCCATCAGTGAAAAGCGGTCCTACAATGAGCAGTTCTTC
J gene: TRBJ2-2; V gene: TRBV4-3; D gene: TRBD1; clone size: few; CDR3 protein: CASSQVQGGRTGELFF; CDR3 DNA: TGCGCCAGCAGCCAAGTTCAAGGGGGCCGAACCGGGGAGCTGTTTTTT
J gene: TRBJ2-1; V gene: TRBV5-1; D gene: TRBD2; clone size: -; CDR3 protein: CASSSITSGGYNEQFF; CDR3 DNA: TGCGCCAGCAGCTCGATTACTAGCGGGGGATACAATGAGCAGTTCTTC
J gene: TRBJ1-3; V gene: TRBV7-2; D gene: -; clone size: -; CDR3 protein: CASSLGTGRGNTIYF; CDR3 DNA: TGTGCCAGCAGCTTAGGGACCGGGAGGGGAAACACCATATATTTT
J gene: TRBJ2-2; V gene: TRBV11-3; D gene: TRBD2; clone size: -; CDR3 protein: CASSLERVGGGTGELFF; CDR3 DNA: TGTGCCAGCAGCTTAGAACGCGTCGGGGGGGGAACCGGGGAGCTGTTTTTT
J gene: TRBJ2-3; V gene: TRBV6-6; D gene: -; clone size: -; CDR3 protein: CASSVSPGTDTQYF; CDR3 DNA: TGTGCCAGCAGTGTTTCTCCCGGCACAGATACGCAGTATTTT
J gene: TRBJ1-1; V gene: TRBV7-8; D gene: TRBD1; clone size: -; CDR3 protein: CASSHRTGMNTEAFF; CDR3 DNA: TGTGCCAGCAGCCACAGGACAGGGATGAACACTGAAGCTTTCTTT
J gene: TRBJ2-7; V gene: TRBV7-9; D gene: -; clone size: -; CDR3 protein: CASSLVGGSYEQYF; CDR3 DNA: TGTGCCAGCAGCTTAGTTGGGGGGTCCTACGAGCAGTACTTC
J gene: TRBJ2-1; V gene: TRBV7-8; D gene: TRBD1; clone size: -; CDR3 protein: CASSLVGTGRNEQFF; CDR3 DNA: TGTGCCAGCAGCTTAGTAGGGACAGGGCGGAATGAGCAGTTCTTC
J gene: TRBJ2-6; V gene: TRBV5-5; D gene: TRBD2; clone size: -; CDR3 protein: CASSISSGGVSGANVLTF; CDR3 DNA: TGTGCCAGCAGCATTTCTAGCGGGGGAGTCTCTGGGGCCAACGTCCTGACTTTC
J gene: TRBJ2-7; V gene: TRBV18; D gene: TRBD2; clone size: -; CDR3 protein: CASSPPPLAVTYEQYF; CDR3 DNA: TGTGCCAGCTCACCACCACCCCTAGCGGTTACCTACGAGCAGTACTTC
J gene: TRBJ2-7; V gene: TRBV18; D gene: TRBD2; clone size: -; CDR3 protein: CASSPSSGYEQYF; CDR3 DNA: TGTGCCAGCTCACCTTCTAGCGGATACGAGCAGTACTTC
J gene: TRBJ2-1; V gene: TRBV6-5; D gene: -; clone size: -; CDR3 protein: CASSSQGLSYNEQFF; CDR3 DNA: TGTGCCAGCAGTTCACAGGGATTGAGCTACAATGAGCAGTTCTTC
J gene: TRBJ1-1; V gene: TRBV6-5; D gene: TRBD1; clone size: -; CDR3 protein: CASRLTGVAEAFF; CDR3 DNA: TGTGCCAGCAGGTTAACAGGGGTGGCTGAAGCTTTCTTT
J gene: TRBJ2-3; V gene: TRBV11-2; D gene: -; clone size: -; CDR3 protein: CASSLANGRVLDTQYF; CDR3 DNA: TGTGCCAGCAGCTTAGCCAACGGTCGGGTTTTAGATACGCAGTATTTT
J gene: TRBJ2-7; V gene: TRBV10-3; D gene: TRBD1; clone size: -; CDR3 protein: CAIRPTGLSSYEQYF; CDR3 DNA: TGTGCCATCAGACCGACAGGGCTGAGCTCCTACGAGCAGTACTTC
J gene: TRBJ2-7; V gene: TRBV11-2; D gene: TRBD2; clone size: -; CDR3 protein: CASSLVPSGRSYEQYF; CDR3 DNA: TGTGCCAGCAGCTTAGTCCCAAGCGGGAGATCCTACGAGCAGTACTTC
J gene: TRBJ2-7; V gene: TRBV11-2; D gene: TRBD2; clone size: -; CDR3 protein: CASSRPREEQYF; CDR3 DNA: TGTGCCAGCAGCCGGCCGCGGGAGGAGCAGTACTTC
J gene: TRBJ2-7; V gene: TRBV15; D gene: TRBD1; clone size: -; CDR3 protein: CATSLGPGQVGYEQYF; CDR3 DNA: TGTGCCACCAGCCTTGGACCGGGACAGGTGGGTTACGAGCAGTACTTC
J gene: TRBJ1-1; V gene: TRBV12-5; D gene: -; clone size: -; CDR3 protein: CASGLAVGGPNTEAFF; CDR3 DNA: TGTGCTAGTGGTTTGGCGGTTGGAGGCCCGAACACTGAAGCTTTCTTT
J gene: TRBJ1-1; V gene: TRBV19; D gene: -; clone size: once; CDR3 protein: CASTTGWTEAFF; CDR3 DNA: TGTGCCAGTACCACGGGGTGGACTGAAGCTTTCTTT